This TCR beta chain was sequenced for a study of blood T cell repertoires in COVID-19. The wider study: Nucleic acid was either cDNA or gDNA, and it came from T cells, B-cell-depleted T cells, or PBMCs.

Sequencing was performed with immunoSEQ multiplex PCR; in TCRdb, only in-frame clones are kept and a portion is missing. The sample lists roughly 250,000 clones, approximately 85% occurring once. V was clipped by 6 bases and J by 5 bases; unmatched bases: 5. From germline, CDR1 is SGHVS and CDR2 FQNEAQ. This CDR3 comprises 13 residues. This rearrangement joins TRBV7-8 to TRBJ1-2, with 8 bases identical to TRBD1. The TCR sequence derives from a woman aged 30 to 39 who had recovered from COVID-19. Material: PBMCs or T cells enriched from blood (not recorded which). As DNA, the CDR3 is TGTGCCAGCAGTTCGGACAGGGCATATGGCTACACCTTC. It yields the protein CASSSDRAYGYTF.